This is a list of T cell receptor beta chains from one sample in a study of blood T cells in healthy people across ages. TCRdb passed the 5' RACE reads through MiXCR, listing each CDR3 protein once. This repertoire shows about 1.4 million distinct CDR3 sequences, roughly 64% found once; its top ten account for 6.5% to 8.5%. Sequencing was performed on blood. These receptors originate from a man younger than 30 in good health. CDR3s include the opening cysteine and the closing phenylalanine or tryptophan.

V gene	J gene	CDR3 protein
TRBV10-3	TRBJ2-7	CAIRRDVTSYEQYF
TRBV20-1	TRBJ2-6	CSALTAGANVLTF
TRBV6-1	TRBJ2-3	CASSGSSGGADTQYF
TRBV4-1	TRBJ2-2	CASSQRTSGRTGELFF
TRBV13	TRBJ2-2	CASSLEPLGAADTGELFF
TRBV28	TRBJ1-6	CASRPTGAGNSPLHF
TRBV24-1	NA	CATSDLQRGRETQYF
TRBV7-9	TRBJ2-5	CASSPPSGRVQETQYF
TRBV3-1	TRBJ2-7	CASSQEASGSSYEQYF
TRBV4-3	TRBJ2-5	CASSLRVAGGRETQYF
TRBV4-3	TRBJ1-2	CASSQLGENVYGYTF
TRBV4-1	TRBJ1-1	CASSQVGGGNTEAFF
TRBV6-2/TRBV6-3	TRBJ2-1	CASMGNSYNEQFF
TRBV15	TRBJ1-4	CATSRDDSYSGKLFF
TRBV6-5	NA	CASSYWSQGSYEQYF
TRBV7-8	TRBJ2-7	CASSLIGQDYEQYF
TRBV29-1	TRBJ1-2	CSVDTTAAGYTF
TRBV7-2	TRBJ1-6	CASSAQASSYNSPLHF
TRBV12-5	TRBJ2-6	CASRLGSTGANVLTF
TRBV20-1	TRBJ1-6	CSARDTRAISSPLHF
TRBV20-1	TRBJ2-3	CSARDGSGGLSDTQYF
TRBV12-3/TRBV12-4	TRBJ2-1	CASSFRGDYEQFF
TRBV27	TRBJ2-1	CASSLGSRPNNEQFF
TRBV6-6	TRBJ1-2	CASSFRDTNYGYTF
TRBV3-1	NA	CASRQRLETQYF
TRBV7-2	TRBJ2-3	CASSPGTSPQTDTQYF
TRBV20-1	TRBJ2-5	CSAGGGLGGNEQYF